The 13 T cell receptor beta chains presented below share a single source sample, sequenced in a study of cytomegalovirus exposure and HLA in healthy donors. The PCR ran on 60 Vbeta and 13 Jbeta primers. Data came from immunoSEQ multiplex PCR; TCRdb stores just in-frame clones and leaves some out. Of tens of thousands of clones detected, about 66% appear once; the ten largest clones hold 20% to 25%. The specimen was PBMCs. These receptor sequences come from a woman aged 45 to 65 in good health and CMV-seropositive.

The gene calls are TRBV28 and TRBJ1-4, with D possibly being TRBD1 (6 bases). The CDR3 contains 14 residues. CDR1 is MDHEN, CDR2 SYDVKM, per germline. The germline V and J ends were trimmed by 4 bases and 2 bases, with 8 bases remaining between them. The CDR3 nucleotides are TGTGCCAGCAGTTGGGGGGGCACTAATGAAAAACTGTTTTTT. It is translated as CASSWGGTNEKLFF.

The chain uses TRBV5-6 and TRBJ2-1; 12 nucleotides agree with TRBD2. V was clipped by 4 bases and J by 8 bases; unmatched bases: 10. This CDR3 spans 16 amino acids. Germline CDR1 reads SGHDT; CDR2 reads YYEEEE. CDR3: CASSAGLAGGYYEQFF. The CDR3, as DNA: TGTGCCAGCAGCGCCGGGCTAGCGGGGGGGTACTATGAGCAGTTCTTC.

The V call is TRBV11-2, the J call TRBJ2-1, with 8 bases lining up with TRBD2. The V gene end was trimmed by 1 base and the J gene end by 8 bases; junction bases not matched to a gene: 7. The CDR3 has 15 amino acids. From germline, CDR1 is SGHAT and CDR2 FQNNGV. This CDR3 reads CASSLGPGGLHEQFF. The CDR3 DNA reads TGTGCCAGCAGCTTAGGACCGGGGGGGCTCCATGAGCAGTTCTTC. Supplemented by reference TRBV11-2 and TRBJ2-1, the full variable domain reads EAGVAQSPRYKIIEKRQSVAFWCNPISGHATLYWYQQILGQGPKLLIQFQNNGVVDDSQLPKDRFSAERLKGVDSTLKIQPAKLEDSAVYLCASSLGPGGLHEQFFGPGTRLTVL.

The CDR3 coding sequence is TGTGCCAGCAGCCCCCAACAGGGGAGGGAGACCCAGTACTTC. Translating it yields CASSPQQGRETQYF. The rearrangement uses TRBV7-7 and TRBJ2-5; a possible D gene is TRBD1 (7 bases). This CDR3 comprises 14 residues. Trimming shortened V by 5 bases and J by 5 bases, and 15 bases separated the two germline ends. Germline V gene lookup returns CDR1 SSHAT and CDR2 FNYEAQ (reference sequence).

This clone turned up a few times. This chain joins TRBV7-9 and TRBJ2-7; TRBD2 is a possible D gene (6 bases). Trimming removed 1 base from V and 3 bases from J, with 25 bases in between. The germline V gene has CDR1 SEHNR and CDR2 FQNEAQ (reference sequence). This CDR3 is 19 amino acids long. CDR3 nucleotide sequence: TGTGCCAGCAGCTTAGTTGGCGGGGTACACGAGGGGACTTACTACGAGCAGTACTTC. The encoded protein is CASSLVGGVHEGTYYEQYF.

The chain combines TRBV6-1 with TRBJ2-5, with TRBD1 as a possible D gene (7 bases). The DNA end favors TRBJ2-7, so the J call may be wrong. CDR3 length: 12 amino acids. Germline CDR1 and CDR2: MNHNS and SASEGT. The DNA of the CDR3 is TGTGCCGGGGACCGGCAGGGGGGCGAGCAGTACTTC. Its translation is CAGDRQGGEQYF.

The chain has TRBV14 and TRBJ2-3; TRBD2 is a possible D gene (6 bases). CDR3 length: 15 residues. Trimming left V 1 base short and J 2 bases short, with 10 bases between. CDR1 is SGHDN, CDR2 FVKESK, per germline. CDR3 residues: CASSQVSGYTDTQYF. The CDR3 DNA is TGTGCCAGCAGCCAAGTTAGCGGCTACACAGATACGCAGTATTTT.

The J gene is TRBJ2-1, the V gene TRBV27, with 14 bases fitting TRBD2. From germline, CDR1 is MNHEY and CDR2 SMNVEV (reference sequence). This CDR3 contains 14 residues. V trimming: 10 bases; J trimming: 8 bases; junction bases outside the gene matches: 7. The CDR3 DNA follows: TGTGCCACCAGACTAGCGGGGGGGTATGATGAGCAGTTCTTC. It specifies CATRLAGGYDEQFF.

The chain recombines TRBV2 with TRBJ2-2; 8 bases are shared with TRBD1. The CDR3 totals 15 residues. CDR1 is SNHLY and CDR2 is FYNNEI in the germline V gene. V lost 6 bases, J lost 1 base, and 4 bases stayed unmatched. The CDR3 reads CASRETGVNTGELFF. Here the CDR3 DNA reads TGTGCCAGCAGGGAGACAGGGGTGAACACCGGGGAGCTGTTTTTT. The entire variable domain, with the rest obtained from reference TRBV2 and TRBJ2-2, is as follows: EPEVTQTPSHQVTQMGQEVILRCVPISNHLYFYWYRQILGQKVEFLVSFYNNEISEKSEIFDDQFSVERPDGSNFTLKIRSTKLEDSAMYFCASRETGVNTGELFFGEGSRLTVL.

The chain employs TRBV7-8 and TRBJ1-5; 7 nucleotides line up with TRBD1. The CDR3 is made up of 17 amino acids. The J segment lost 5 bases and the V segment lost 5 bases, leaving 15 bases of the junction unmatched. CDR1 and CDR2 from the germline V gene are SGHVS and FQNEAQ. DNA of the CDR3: TGTGCCAGCAGCCGAGGGGGCGAGTTGGAATACGATCAGCCCCAGCATTTT. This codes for CASSRGGELEYDQPQHF.

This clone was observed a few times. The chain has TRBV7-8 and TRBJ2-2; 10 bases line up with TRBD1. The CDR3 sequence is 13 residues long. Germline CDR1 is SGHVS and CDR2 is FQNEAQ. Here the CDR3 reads CGGGTGDTGELFF. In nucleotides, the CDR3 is TGTGGGGGGGGGACAGGGGACACCGGGGAGCTGTTTTTT.

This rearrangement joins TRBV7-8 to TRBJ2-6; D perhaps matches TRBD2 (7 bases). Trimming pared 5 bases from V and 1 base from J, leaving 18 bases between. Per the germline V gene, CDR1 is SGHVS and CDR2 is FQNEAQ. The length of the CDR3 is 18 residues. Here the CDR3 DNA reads TGTGCCAGCAGCCCGAGGGGGGGCTCTCAATCTGGGGCCAACGTCCTGACTTTC. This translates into CASSPRGGSQSGANVLTF.

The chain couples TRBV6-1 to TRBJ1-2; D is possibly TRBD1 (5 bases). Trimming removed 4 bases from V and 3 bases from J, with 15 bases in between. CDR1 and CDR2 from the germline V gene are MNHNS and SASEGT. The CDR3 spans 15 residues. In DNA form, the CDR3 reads TGTGCCAGCAGTGCACGGGACCGGGGGGACTATGGCTACACCTTC. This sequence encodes CASSARDRGDYGYTF.